This T cell receptor (beta chain) was recorded in a study of T cells in localized non-small cell lung cancer. Notes on the study in general: Only one tumor region went through sequencing, so heterogeneity may still be there. A median of around 58 clones ranked among the top 100 in tumor appeared in adjacent lung.

Data came from immunoSEQ multiplex PCR; TCRdb stores just in-frame clones and leaves some out. Here the sample spans roughly 71,000 clones, roughly nine tenths being singletons. Worth noting for this clone: The antigen remains unidentified.

The CDR3 has 14 amino acids. The ends were cut back, 5 bases at V and 6 bases at J, with 15 bases in the middle. Germline CDR1 KGHSH, CDR2 LQKENI. The chain links TRBV18 to TRBJ2-3, with D tentatively TRBD1 (5 bases). The sample here was peripheral blood, taken before any cancer treatment. This receptor was obtained from a male donor aged 60 or over with stage III squamous cell lung carcinoma. CDR3 sequence: CASSSARVADTQYF. In DNA form, the CDR3 reads TGTGCCAGCTCATCAGCCAGGGTGGCGGATACGCAGTATTTT.